Below, 12 T cell receptor beta chains from the same sample are listed, as sequenced in a study of CD8+CD57+ T cells in acquired aplastic anemia. Sequencing was done on patients that had shown CD8+CD57+ cell expansion by flow cytometry. Genomic DNA acted as the template from which TCR beta VDJ combination and CDR3 sequence profiling were carried out. In TCRdb, the reads were re-called with MiXCR into one record per CDR3 protein. This table has about 170,000 distinct CDR3 sequences, under 55% appearing once. Sequences were obtained from sorted CD4+, CD8+, or CD8+CD57+ T cells (not recorded which) from PBMCs. Receptor source: a human donor with aplastic anemia.

A remark on this clonotype: A much larger clone differs by one base, so this may be a read error. The chain is built from TRBV6-1 and TRBJ1-5, with TRBD1 matching over 10 bases. The V and J ends lost 4 bases and 6 bases, in that order; junction bases with no gene match: 12. The CDR3 extends over 17 amino acids. CDR1 and CDR2 from the germline V gene are MNHNS and SASEGT. The CDR3, as DNA: TGTGCCAGCAGTGGACGGACAGGGGGGGATCGTCTTCAGCCCCAGCATTTT. Amino acid sequence: CASSGRTGGDRLQPQHF.

This clonotype came up many times. This chain uses TRBV29-1 with TRBJ2-1, with D maybe TRBD2 (6 bases). CDR1 and CDR2 from the germline V gene are SQVTM and ANQGSEA. The CDR3 is 11 residues long. Trimming removed 2 bases from V and 12 bases from J, with 11 bases in between. CDR3 loop: CSVESVGGQFF. CDR3 nucleotides: TGCAGCGTTGAATCTGTCGGGGGGCAGTTCTTC.

In regard to this clonotype: With a much larger clone just one base away, this may be a read error. This chain joins TRBV19 and TRBJ2-3; D remains unclear. The CDR3 has 18 residues. Looked up from germline, CDR1 is LNHDA and CDR2 is SQIVND (reference sequence). V shed 2 bases and J shed 0 bases, with 18 bases lying between them. The CDR3 loop is CASSITPLLPVSTDTQYF. CDR3 DNA: TGTGCCAGTAGTATAACCCCCCTACTACCAGTAAGCACAGATACGCAGTATTTT.

This clonotype has ten or more counts. The genes are TRBV7-8 and TRBJ1-6; D remains ambiguous. Germline V CDR1 and CDR2: SGHVS, FQNEAQ. The CDR3 sequence is 14 residues long. Between the trimmed V and J ends, which lost 6 bases and 7 bases, there was a span of 13 bases. CDR3 sequence reads: CASREGLWNSPLHF. The CDR3 nucleotides are TGTGCCAGCAGAGAGGGATTATGGAATTCACCCCTCCACTTT.

The chain joins TRBV7-2 to TRBJ2-7; D gene uncertain. This CDR3 is built from 13 residues. The V gene lost 1 base and the J gene lost 2 bases, with 6 bases spanning the gap. Germline CDR1 reads SGHTA; CDR2 reads FQGNSA. The CDR3 sequence is CASSLGDAYEQYF. The CDR3 DNA reads TGTGCCAGCAGCTTAGGGGATGCCTACGAGCAGTACTTC.

This clonotype was found once. A much more abundant neighbour one base away suggests this may be a read error. The V and J genes are TRBV11-2 and TRBJ1-6; D unclear. The ends were cut back, 1 base at V and 14 bases at J, with 21 bases in the middle. Per the germline V gene, CDR1 is SGHAT and CDR2 is FQNNGV. The CDR3 contains 16 residues. The CDR3: CASSLVSGRPALALHF. The CDR3 DNA is TGTGCCAGCAGCTTAGTCTCTGGCAGGCCGGCCTTGGCCCTCCACTTT.

This clonotype was picked up many times. The V gene is TRBV24-1, the J gene TRBJ2-1; D is ambiguous. Germline CDR1 KGHDR, CDR2 SFDVKD. The CDR3 runs to 12 residues. The germline V and J ends were trimmed by 0 bases and 9 bases, with 5 bases remaining between them. CDR3 nucleotides: TGTGCCACCAGTGATTTGTGGGGTGAGCAGTTCTTC. Translating gives CATSDLWGEQFF.

This clonotype showed up many times. This chain connects TRBV5-1 to TRBJ1-5; a possible D gene is TRBD1 (5 bases). The CDR3 consists of 15 residues. Trimming took off 4 bases at V and 6 bases at J, with 17 bases between the two ends. The germline V gene has CDR1 SGHRS and CDR2 YFSETQ. The CDR3 nucleotides read TGCGCCAGCAGCCCAGGGACCTCAAGGGTTCAGCCCCAGCATTTT. It codes for CASSPGTSRVQPQHF. Full variable domain (remainder filled in from reference TRBV5-1 and TRBJ1-5): KAGVTQTPRYLIKTRGQQVTLSCSPISGHRSVSWYQQTPGQGLQFLFEYFSETQRNKGNFPGRFSGRQFSNSRSEMNVSTLELGDSALYLCASSPGTSRVQPQHFGDGTRLSIL.

The chain joins TRBV25-1 to TRBJ2-7; TRBD1 aligns across 7 bases. The germline V gene has CDR1 MGHDK and CDR2 SYGVNS. Trimming took 5 bases from V and 3 from J; bases not matched to a gene: 7. The CDR3 has 14 amino acids. The CDR3 loop reads CASSRPGQSYEQYF. The CDR3, as DNA: TGTGCCAGCAGTCGACCGGGACAGAGCTACGAGCAGTACTTC.

Many counts were recorded for this clonotype. CDR3 in amino acids: CSARDQGRGPEAFF. For the CDR3, the DNA is TGCAGTGCTAGAGATCAGGGGAGGGGCCCTGAAGCTTTCTTT. The gene calls are TRBV20-1 and TRBJ1-1; the D gene is possibly TRBD1 (6 bases). V lost 0 bases and J 6 bases, leaving 14 bases between the germline ends. The CDR3 is 14 amino acids. Germline V gene data show CDR1 as DFQATT and CDR2 as SNEGSKA (reference sequence).

The rearrangement joins TRBV20-1 to TRBJ2-7, with D perhaps TRBD1 or TRBD2 (6 bases each). The length of the CDR3 is 14 residues. V shed 6 bases and J shed 1 base, with 16 bases lying between them. The germline V gene has CDR1 DFQATT and CDR2 SNEGSKA (reference sequence). In DNA, the CDR3 is TGCAGTGCCCAATCCGGGGGCCTATCCTACGAGCAGTACTTC. It codes for CSAQSGGLSYEQYF.

This chain links TRBV6-1 with TRBJ1-4; tentative D call: TRBD1 (5 bases). This CDR3 is built from 14 residues. CDR1 and CDR2 from the germline V gene are MNHNS and SASEGT. V lost 6 bases and J lost 7, with 15 bases in between. CDR3 residues: CASSPIQRGEKLFF. CDR3 nucleotides: TGTGCCAGCAGCCCGATCCAGAGGGGTGAAAAACTGTTTTTT.